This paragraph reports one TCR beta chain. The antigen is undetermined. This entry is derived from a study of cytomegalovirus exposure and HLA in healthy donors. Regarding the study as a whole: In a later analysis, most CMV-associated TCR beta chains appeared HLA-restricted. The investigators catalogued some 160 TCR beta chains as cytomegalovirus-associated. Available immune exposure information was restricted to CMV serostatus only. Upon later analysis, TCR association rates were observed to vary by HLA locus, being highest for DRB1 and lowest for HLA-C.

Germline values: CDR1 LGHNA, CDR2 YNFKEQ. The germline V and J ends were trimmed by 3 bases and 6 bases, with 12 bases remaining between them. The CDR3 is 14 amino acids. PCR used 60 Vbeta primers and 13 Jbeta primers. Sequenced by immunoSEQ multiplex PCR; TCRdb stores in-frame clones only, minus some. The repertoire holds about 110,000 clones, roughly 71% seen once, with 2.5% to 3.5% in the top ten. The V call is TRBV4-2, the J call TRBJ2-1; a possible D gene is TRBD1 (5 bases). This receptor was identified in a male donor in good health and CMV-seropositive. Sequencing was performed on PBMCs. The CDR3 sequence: CASSHPQGPNEQFF. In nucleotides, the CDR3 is TGTGCCAGCAGCCACCCGCAGGGTCCCAATGAGCAGTTCTTC.